These 14 T cell receptor beta chains were all obtained from the same sample, sequenced in a study of cytomegalovirus exposure and HLA in healthy donors. The PCR employed 60 Vbeta primers together with 13 Jbeta primers. Only in-frame clones appear in the TCRdb table, and some are missing; sequencing was by immunoSEQ multiplex PCR. The repertoire consists of some 190,000 clones, with 75% to 85% occurring once and the leading ten covering around 1.5%. The sample taken for sequencing was PBMCs. These receptors originate from a man younger than 35 in good health and CMV-seronegative.

The chain employs TRBV5-4 and TRBJ1-4; maybe TRBD1 (6 bases). The CDR3 spans 19 residues. V was trimmed by 0 bases and J by 4 bases, leaving 22 bases between them. CDR1 is SGHNT and CDR2 is YYREEE in the germline V gene (reference sequence). This chain's CDR3 is CASSLGSGAGATSNEKLFF. The CDR3 nucleotides read TGTGCCAGCAGCTTGGGATCCGGCGCAGGGGCGACGAGTAATGAAAAACTGTTTTTT.

The chain is built from TRBV19 and TRBJ1-1; tentatively, D is TRBD1 (5 bases). Trimming removed 4 bases at V and 0 bases at J, with 15 bases between. The CDR3 length is 16 residues. Per germline, CDR1 LNHDA and CDR2 SQIVND (reference sequence). In DNA form, the CDR3 reads TGTGCCAGTAGTACGCGACGGGGGATCATGAACACTGAAGCTTTCTTT. As protein: CASSTRRGIMNTEAFF.

The chain couples TRBV27 to TRBJ2-5; D not certain. Germline CDR1 MNHEY, CDR2 SMNVEV (reference sequence). The V end lost 2 bases, the J end lost 3 bases, and 7 bases lay between the germline ends. This CDR3 region has 13 residues. The CDR3 region has the DNA TGTGCCAGCAGTTTAATAGGAGAAGAGACCCAGTACTTC. Its protein product is CASSLIGEETQYF.

The genes are TRBV7-2 and TRBJ1-2, with a tentative D call TRBD1 (6 bases). Trimming took 6 bases from V and 4 from J, leaving 18 bases between them. The germline gives CDR1 SGHTA, CDR2 FQGNSA. The CDR3 is 15 residues long. The CDR3 coding sequence is TGTGCCAGCAGATCGGGCTCAACAGGGTCCTATGGCTACACCTTC. Encoded protein: CASRSGSTGSYGYTF.

The J gene is TRBJ2-5, the V gene TRBV11-3, with TRBD2 identical over 13 bases. CDR1 SGHNT and CDR2 YENEEA come from the germline V gene. The length of the CDR3 is 18 residues. J lost 3 bases, V lost 4 bases, and 11 bases had no gene match. CDR3: CASSSMLGLAGVEETQYF. Written as DNA, the CDR3 is TGTGCCAGCAGCTCCATGCTAGGACTAGCGGGAGTGGAAGAGACCCAGTACTTC.

V is TRBV5-1 and J is TRBJ2-1; TRBD2 aligns across 7 bases. The CDR3 has 16 amino acids. V lost 2 bases and J lost 3; bases outside the gene matches: 8. CDR1 and CDR2 from the germline V gene are SGHRS and YFSETQ. The chain's CDR3 is CASSLHPGTNYNEQFF. The CDR3 DNA reads TGCGCCAGCAGCTTACACCCCGGGACTAACTACAATGAGCAGTTCTTC.

This chain links TRBV6-5 with TRBJ1-2; D may be TRBD1 (6 bases). The CDR3 runs to 14 residues. V lost 5 bases and J 1 base, leaving 11 bases between the germline ends. Germline loops: CDR1 MNHEY, CDR2 SVGAGI. The CDR3 nucleotides read TGTGCCAGCAGTCGACAGGCGATTAACTATGGCTACACCTTC. It specifies CASSRQAINYGYTF.

The V call is TRBV7-2, the J call TRBJ1-2; D perhaps matches TRBD1 (6 bases). V dropped 1 base and J dropped 7 bases, with 19 bases sitting between them. Germline-derived CDR1 and CDR2 are SGHTA and FQGNSA. CDR3 length: 16 amino acids. The CDR3 loop is CASSLVVGTTSPGYTF. In nucleotides, the CDR3 is TGTGCCAGCAGCTTAGTAGTAGGGACAACAAGTCCTGGCTACACCTTC.

The chain employs TRBV2 and TRBJ2-2; 10 nucleotides agree with TRBD2. V lost 4 bases, J lost 5 bases, and 7 bases stayed unmatched. Germline V CDR1 and CDR2: SNHLY, FYNNEI. This CDR3 has 16 amino acids. The CDR3 DNA reads TGTGCCAGCAGTGGGGTAGCGGGGGGCAAGACCGGGGAGCTGTTTTTT. Translated, it gives CASSGVAGGKTGELFF.

This clone was seen a handful of times. The V and J genes are TRBV11-2 and TRBJ2-7; 8 bases align to TRBD1. The CDR3 covers 15 residues. Trimming removed 4 bases from V and 3 bases from J; junction bases left unmatched: 8. The germline CDR1 and CDR2 sequences are SGHAT and FQNNGV. The CDR3 DNA reads TGTGCCAGCAGCTCCTTGACAGGGGTAGTCTACGAGCAGTACTTC. Amino acid sequence: CASSSLTGVVYEQYF.

The chain uses TRBV7-2 and TRBJ2-3; D is ambiguous. CDR1 and CDR2 (germline): SGHTA, FQGNSA. Between the trimmed V and J ends, which lost 3 bases and 5 bases, there was a span of 9 bases. CDR3 size: 13 residues. In nucleotides, the CDR3 is TGTGCCAGCAGCTTCACTAAGAAAGATACGCAGTATTTT. It encodes CASSFTKKDTQYF.

This rearrangement joins TRBV11-1 to TRBJ1-6; 7 bases are shared with TRBD1. The germline V gene has CDR1 SGHAT and CDR2 FQDESV (reference sequence). The trim removed 5 bases at V and 0 bases at J, leaving 1 base unmatched. This CDR3 has 15 amino acids. CDR3 bases: TGTGCCAGCAGCAGGGACAGCTCCTATAATTCACCCCTCCACTTT. This codes for CASSRDSSYNSPLHF.

The chain is built from TRBV5-1 and TRBJ1-2; D unresolved. V was clipped by 5 bases and J by 4 bases, with 18 bases between them. The V gene's germline CDR1 is SGHRS and CDR2 YFSETQ. This CDR3 comprises 15 residues. Here the CDR3 reads CASSYTPDGSYGYTF. CDR3 nucleotide sequence: TGCGCCAGCAGTTACACACCCGATGGCTCCTATGGCTACACCTTC.

This chain uses TRBV11-2 with TRBJ2-5; 11 bases align to TRBD2. The CDR3 sequence is 14 residues long. With 3 bases clipped from V and 4 bases from J, the junction kept 1 base outside the gene matches. Looked up from germline, CDR1 is SGHAT and CDR2 is FQNNGV. This CDR3 reads CASSFSGGGETQYF. CDR3 DNA sequence: TGTGCCAGCAGCTTTAGCGGGGGGGGAGAGACCCAGTACTTC.